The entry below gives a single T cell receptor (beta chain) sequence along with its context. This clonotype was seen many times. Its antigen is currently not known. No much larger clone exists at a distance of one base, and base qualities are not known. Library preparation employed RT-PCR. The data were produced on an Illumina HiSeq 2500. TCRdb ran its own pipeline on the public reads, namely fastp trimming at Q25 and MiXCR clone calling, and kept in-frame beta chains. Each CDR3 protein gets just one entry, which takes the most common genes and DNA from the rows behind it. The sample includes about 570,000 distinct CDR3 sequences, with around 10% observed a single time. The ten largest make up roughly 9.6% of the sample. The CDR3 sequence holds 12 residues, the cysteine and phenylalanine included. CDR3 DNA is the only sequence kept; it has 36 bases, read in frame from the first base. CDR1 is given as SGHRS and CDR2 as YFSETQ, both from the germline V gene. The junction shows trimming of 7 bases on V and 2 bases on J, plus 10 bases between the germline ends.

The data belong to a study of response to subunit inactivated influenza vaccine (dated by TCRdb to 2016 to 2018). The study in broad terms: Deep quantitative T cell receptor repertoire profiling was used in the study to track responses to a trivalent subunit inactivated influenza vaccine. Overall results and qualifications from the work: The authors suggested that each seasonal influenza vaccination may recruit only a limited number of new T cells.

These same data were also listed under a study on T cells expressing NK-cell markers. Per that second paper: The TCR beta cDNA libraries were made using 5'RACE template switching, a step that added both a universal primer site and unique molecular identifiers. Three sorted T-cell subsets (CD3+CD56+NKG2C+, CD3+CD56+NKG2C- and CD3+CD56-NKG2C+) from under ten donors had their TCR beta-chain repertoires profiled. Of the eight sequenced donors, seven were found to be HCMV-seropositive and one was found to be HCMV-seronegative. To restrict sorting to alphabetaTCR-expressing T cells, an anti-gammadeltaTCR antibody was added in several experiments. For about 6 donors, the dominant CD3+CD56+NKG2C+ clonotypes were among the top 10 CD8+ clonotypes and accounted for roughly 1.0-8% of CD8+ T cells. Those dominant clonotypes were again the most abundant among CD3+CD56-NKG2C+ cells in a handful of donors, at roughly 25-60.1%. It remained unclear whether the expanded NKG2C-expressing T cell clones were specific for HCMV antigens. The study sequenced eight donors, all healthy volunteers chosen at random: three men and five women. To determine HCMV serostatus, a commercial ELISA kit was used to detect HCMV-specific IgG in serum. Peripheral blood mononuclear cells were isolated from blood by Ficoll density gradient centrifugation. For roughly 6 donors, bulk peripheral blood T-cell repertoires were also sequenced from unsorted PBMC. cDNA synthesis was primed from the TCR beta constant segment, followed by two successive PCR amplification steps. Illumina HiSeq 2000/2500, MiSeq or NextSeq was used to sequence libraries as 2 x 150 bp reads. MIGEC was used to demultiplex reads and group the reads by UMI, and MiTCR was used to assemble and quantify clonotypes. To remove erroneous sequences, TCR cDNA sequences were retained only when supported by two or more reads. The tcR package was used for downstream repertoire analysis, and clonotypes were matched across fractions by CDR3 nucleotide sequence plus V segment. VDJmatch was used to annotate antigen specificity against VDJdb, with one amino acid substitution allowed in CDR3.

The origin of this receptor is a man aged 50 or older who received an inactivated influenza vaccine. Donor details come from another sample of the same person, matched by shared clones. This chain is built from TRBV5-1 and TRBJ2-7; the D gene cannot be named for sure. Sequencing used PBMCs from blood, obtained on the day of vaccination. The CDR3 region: CASRTEPYEQYF. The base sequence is TGCGCCAGCCGCACGGAACCCTACGAGCAGTACTTC.